Each of the 17 T cell receptor beta chains below was sequenced from the same sample in a study of early T cells in non-severe SARS-CoV-2 infection. TCRdb re-analysed the 5' RACE reads in MiXCR, keeping a single row per CDR3 protein. Of about 60,000 distinct CDR3 sequences in the sample, about an eighth were seen once. Material: whole blood. All receptors come from an adult who was a healthcare worker with PCR-confirmed SARS-CoV-2 infection or an uninfected control (not recorded which).

The V call is TRBV6-2 or TRBV6-3, the J call TRBJ2-7; perhaps TRBD2 as D (6 bases). Trimming shortened V by 5 bases and J by 3 bases, and 20 bases separated the two germline ends. The germline CDR1 and CDR2 sequences are MNHEY and SVGEGT. This CDR3 comprises 16 residues. As DNA, the CDR3 is TGTGCCAGCAGTCCTCTGGGGGGTTCTTTCAGCTACGAGCAGTACTTC. Translation: CASSPLGGSFSYEQYF.

This clonotype has more than one count but fewer than ten. The chain carries TRBV21-1 and TRBJ2-3; the table gives TRBD1 as D, unverified against the DNA. TRBV21-1 is a recognized pseudogene. CDR3 length: 16 residues. CDR3: CASSNWSLVSTDTQYF. CDR3 nucleotides: TGTGCCAGCAGCAATTGGTCCCTAGTGAGCACAGATACGCAGTATTTT.

The chain recombines TRBV4-2 with TRBJ2-3, with D possibly TRBD2 on 5 matching bases. The CDR3 extends over 17 amino acids. Germline V gene sequence: CDR1 LGHNA, CDR2 YNFKEQ. The germline V and J ends were trimmed by 0 bases and 3 bases, with 16 bases remaining between them. CDR3 in DNA: TGTGCCAGCAGCCAAGATCTTAACCGGGGTGGAACAGATACGCAGTATTTT. It translates to CASSQDLNRGGTDTQYF.

The V gene is TRBV7-9, the J gene TRBJ2-7, with 9 bases fitting TRBD1. Germline-derived CDR1 and CDR2 are SEHNR and FQNEAQ (reference sequence). The CDR3 totals 15 residues. V trimming: 4 bases; J trimming: 4 bases; junction bases outside the gene matches: 8. The CDR3 protein is CASSSGQGEAYEQYF. CDR3 coding DNA: TGTGCCAGCAGCTCGGGACAGGGTGAAGCATACGAGCAGTACTTC.

This clonotype was counted only a few times. The rearrangement joins TRBV3-1 to TRBJ1-1, with TRBD1 as a possible D gene (5 bases). Germline CDR1 and CDR2: LGHDT and YNNKEL (reference sequence). CDR3 size: 12 residues. The V and J ends lost 0 bases and 11 bases respectively, with 10 bases between them. The CDR3 coding sequence is TGTGCCAGCAGCCAAGATCCCGGGGGGGCTTTCTTT. This codes for CASSQDPGGAFF. The full variable domain, completed using reference TRBV3-1 and TRBJ1-1, is DTAVSQTPKYLVTQMGNDKSIKCEQNLGHDTMYWYKQDSKKFLKIMFSYNNKELIINETVPNRFSPKSPDKAHLNLHINSLELGDSAVYFCASSQDPGGAFFGQGTRLTVV.

The chain joins TRBV12-3 or TRBV12-4 to TRBJ1-5; D is possibly TRBD1 (6 bases). The V gene lost 5 bases and the J gene lost 1 base, with 12 bases spanning the gap. The CDR3 loop spans 15 amino acids. The CDR3: CASSTNRASNQPQHF. DNA for the CDR3: TGTGCCAGCAGTACTAACAGGGCAAGCAATCAGCCCCAGCATTTT.

This clonotype was observed a few times. One junction end disagrees with the germline gene, perhaps due to a read error. This sequence joins TRBV29-1 and TRBJ1-1; TRBD1 matches 7 bases. The CDR3 extends over 11 amino acids. Per germline, CDR1 SQVTM and CDR2 ANQGSEA. CDR3 residues: CSVLGGTEASF. In nucleotides, the CDR3 is TGCAGCGTTCTAGGGGGCACTGAAGCTTCCTTT.

The CDR3, as DNA: TGTGCCAGCAGCGTAGCTACAGGGGCATTCGCTGAAGCTTTCTTT. This codes for CASSVATGAFAEAFF. The rearrangement joins TRBV9 to TRBJ1-1, with 7 nucleotides matching TRBD1. Germline CDR1 is SGDLS and CDR2 is YYNGEE. The CDR3 covers 15 residues. V lost 0 bases and J lost 6; bases outside the gene matches: 8.

The V and J genes are TRBV7-2 and TRBJ1-6, with 8 bases aligning to TRBD1. Germline CDR1 and CDR2: SGHTA and FQGNSA. CDR3 size: 15 residues. V shed 5 bases and J 10 bases; nucleotides not matched to a gene: 10. DNA for the CDR3: TGTGCCAGCAGCACGCGGACAGGGATTACCTCACCCCTCCACTTT. Its translation is CASSTRTGITSPLHF.

This sequence joins TRBV9 and TRBJ2-3; either TRBD1 or TRBD2 may fit D (5 bases each). V was shortened by 0 bases and J by 0 bases, with 5 bases between the two germline ends. The CDR3 has 14 amino acids. Germline loops: CDR1 SGDLS, CDR2 YYNGEE. CDR3 loop: CASSVGGSTDTQYF. CDR3 in DNA: TGTGCCAGCAGCGTAGGGGGGAGCACAGATACGCAGTATTTT.

Many counts were recorded for this clonotype. The chain is built from TRBV14 and TRBJ2-7; D tentatively reads TRBD1 or TRBD2 (5 bases each). Germline V CDR1 and CDR2: SGHDN, FVKESK. With 8 bases removed from V and 2 bases from J, the gap between germline ends came to 19 bases. This CDR3 region has 15 residues. This CDR3 reads CASSGPGRQAYEQYF. The CDR3, as DNA: TGTGCCAGCTCGGGACCGGGACGGCAAGCCTACGAGCAGTACTTC.

The chain carries TRBV12-5 and TRBJ2-1; TRBD2 matches at 9 bases. Germline V CDR1 and CDR2: LGHNT, FRNRAP. There are 17 residues in the CDR3. Trimming at V came to 5 bases and at J to 0 bases, leaving 8 bases not matched to a gene. CDR3 residues: CASGNLSGGFSYNEQFF. CDR3 DNA: TGTGCTAGTGGTAATCTTAGCGGGGGATTCTCCTACAATGAGCAGTTCTTC.

The chain joins TRBV6-5 to TRBJ2-3; TRBD2 aligns across 8 bases. The V gene's germline CDR1 is MNHEY and CDR2 SVGAGI. V shed 2 bases and J 0 bases; nucleotides not matched to a gene: 4. This CDR3 has 16 amino acids. In nucleotides, the CDR3 is TGTGCCAGCAGTTACCGGGGGGGGAGGAGCACAGATACGCAGTATTTT. It codes for CASSYRGGRSTDTQYF.

This chain connects TRBV9 to TRBJ1-1; D ambiguous. The germline V gene has CDR1 SGDLS and CDR2 YYNGEE. V lost 0 bases and J lost 4, with 10 bases in between. The CDR3 spans 14 residues. The CDR3 is CASSVGHSFTEAFF. CDR3 nucleotide sequence: TGTGCCAGCAGCGTAGGACATTCGTTCACTGAAGCTTTCTTT.

This chain connects TRBV20-1 to TRBJ2-3; D is possibly TRBD1 (6 bases). Trimming shortened V by 4 bases and J by 6 bases, and 20 bases separated the two germline ends. The CDR3 contains 15 residues. Germline V gene lookup returns CDR1 DFQATT and CDR2 SNEGSKA (reference sequence). CDR3 amino acids: CSAKGVGLDLDTQYF. For the CDR3, the DNA is TGCAGTGCTAAGGGGGTGGGCCTAGATTTGGATACGCAGTATTTT.

This clonotype showed up many times. V is TRBV4-2 and J is TRBJ2-3; the match to TRBD1 covers 9 bases. Germline V gene data show CDR1 as LGHNA and CDR2 as YNFKEQ. The CDR3 sequence is 15 residues long. Unmatched junction bases numbered 1, after V lost 1 base and J lost 2 bases. The CDR3 is CASSQGDRDTDTQYF. CDR3 nucleotides: TGTGCCAGCAGCCAAGGGGACAGGGACACAGATACGCAGTATTTT.

The chain uses TRBV28 and TRBJ2-1; TRBD1 matches at 9 bases. Germline V gene sequence: CDR1 MDHEN, CDR2 SYDVKM. The CDR3 runs to 20 residues. Trimming took 2 bases from V and 0 from J; bases not matched to a gene: 14. The CDR3 protein is CASSLPQEQGALSSYNEQFF. The DNA of the CDR3 is TGTGCCAGCAGTTTACCGCAGGAACAGGGGGCGCTTAGCTCCTACAATGAGCAGTTCTTC.